The entry below gives a single TCR beta chain sequence along with its context. No antigen is known for it. The CDR3 is 14 amino acids. The germline V gene encodes CDR1 SGHTA and CDR2 FQGNSA. V gave up 1 base and J gave up 7 bases, with 8 bases separating them. This entry belongs to a study of cytotoxic CD8 clonotypes in ibrutinib-treated CLL. Study context: Responses comprised about 25 partial and 2 complete; at median roughly 66 months, around 14 remained remitted and about twelve progressed.

Libraries were prepared by immunoSEQ multiplex PCR; TCRdb keeps only in-frame clonotypes and omits some of them. The profile shows around 97,000 clones, approximately 82% of them singletons. Findings and limits, study-wide: Collection times varied between progressing and sustained-remission patients.

The clonotype originates from a human donor with chronic lymphocytic leukemia. Material: PBMCs, obtained after 12 months of ibrutinib treatment. The V and J genes are TRBV7-2 and TRBJ1-6, with D possibly being TRBD1 (6 bases). The CDR3 coding sequence is TGTGCCAGCAGCTTAGGGACAGAAAATTCACCCCTCCACTTT. This gives the protein CASSLGTENSPLHF. Based on the CDR3 plus reference TRBV7-2 and TRBJ1-6, the full variable domain is GAGVSQSPSNKVTEKGKDVELRCDPISGHTALYWYRQSLGQGLEFLIYFQGNSAPDKSGLPSDRFSAERTGGSVSTLTIQRTQQEDSAVYLCASSLGTENSPLHFGNGTRLTVT.